The clone carrying this T cell receptor beta chain has just a few counts. The target antigen is unknown. This CDR3 has 17 amino acids. In germline, CDR1 is ENHRY, CDR2 SYGVKD. V lost 2 bases, J lost 6 bases, and 13 bases stayed unmatched. A library of TCRbeta sequences, prepared with unique molecular identifiers, was generated. TCRdb re-called the PCR reads through MiXCR, storing one row per CDR3 protein. The profile shows 350,000 to 500,000 distinct CDR3 sequences, about 45% of them singletons. The sample originates from a study of T-cell reconstitution after alpha-beta-depleted transplantation in children. Notes on the study in general: The high TCRbeta diversity at day 60 in some patients came from surviving recipient T cells and thymic progenitors. T-cell counts and diversity at one year following transplant were attributed mainly to newly produced T cells. The study reportedly traced alpha-beta T cells about two months after transplant to several hundred expanded graft clones.

The sequenced sample was PBMCs, obtained before TCRalphabeta/CD19-depleted stem cell transplant. This clonotype was obtained from a girl under 10 years old with aplastic anemia, due to receive a stem cell transplant. The chain has TRBV10-3 and TRBJ2-3; TRBD2 matches at 8 bases. The CDR3 spells CAISEVLTSGSDDTQYF. CDR3 DNA: TGTGCCATCAGTGAGGTATTAACTAGCGGTAGTGATGATACGCAGTATTTT.